This record concerns one T cell receptor beta chain sequence. This clonotype was seen many times. This receptor's antigen is unknown. No base-level quality is on record; no much larger clone is a single base apart. From its cysteine to its phenylalanine, the CDR3 spans 18 amino acids. This entry keeps only the CDR3 DNA: 54 bases, framed from base 1. V loses 6 bases at its end and J loses 0 bases; junction bases beyond the gene matches: 9. Via the germline V gene, CDR1 is MDHEN and CDR2 SYDVKM. The data belong to a study of identical twins (dated by TCRdb to the mid-2010s). Looking at the study overall: To test whether fetal clonotypes persist, this study deep-sequenced TCR alpha and beta repertoires from monozygotic twins, from unrelated adults of various ages, and from cord blood. To rule out contamination, the twin experiments were replicated at different times with different library preparation protocols. Broader findings and caveats from the paper: Zero-insertion analyses could be partly confounded by invariant T cells such as MAIT and iNKT, though diverse VJ usage argued against such confounding for most clonotypes. Fewer insertions were carried by abundant cord blood beta clonotypes, a similar but weaker trend appeared in young adult naive repertoires, and no such trend appeared in memory repertoires. Excess twin sharing in beta out-of-frame sequences was weaker because fewer shared sequences lowered the signal-to-noise ratio. Out-of-frame TCR alpha sharing in monozygotic twins was systematically underestimated by recombination models, whereas sharing between unrelated individuals was in agreement with the recombination models. Compared with coincidental sharing between unrelated individuals, out-of-frame TCR alpha sequences shared between twins showed an excess of sequences with low generation probability. Because the same donors could not be followed over many years, the conclusions depended on cross-sectional statistical analysis.

Every donor was a healthy Caucasian. To prepare the library, 5' RACE was applied. These reads were obtained on an Illumina HiSeq 2000. A universal primer binding site was added through template switching, and the final cDNA carried a unique molecular identifier so that TCR cDNA molecules could be counted accurately. First-strand cDNA for TCR alpha and beta chains was synthesized from specific primers in the conserved constant-segment region. Each cDNA library was double barcoded, with a SMART-Mk sample barcode plus Illumina barcodes, to control for contamination. TruSeq adapter sequences along with Illumina sample barcodes were introduced in two successive PCR steps. The Illumina HiSeq platform was used with custom primers to sequence TCR alpha and beta cDNA libraries. In the paper's pipeline: MiGEC was used to process raw reads and extract unique molecular identifiers, and MiXCR was used to find CDR3 positions. For each individual, recombination models were inferred using an EM algorithm with the repgenHMM and IGoR tools. The analysis of shared clonotypes was done with the tcR package in R, with sharing normalized by the product of cloneset sizes. To study raw recombination free of thymic and clonal selection effects, out-of-frame nonproductive sequences were analyzed. Using fastp trimming at Q25 and MiXCR clonotype assembly, TCRdb reanalyzed the public sequencing data and kept in-frame beta chains. One record per CDR3 amino acid sequence lists the most common genes and DNA. None of the V and J calls come from the authors' own analysis; TCRdb made them. This sample lists 1.5 million to 2 million distinct CDR3 sequences; 25% to 35% were detected once. Under 0.35% of the sample lies in the top ten.

The chain links TRBV28 with TRBJ2-4; TRBD2 matches 12 bases in the middle. Sequences were obtained from cord blood. The sequence was obtained from a newborn girl in good health. The DNA reads TGTGCCAGCAGCCCCGGACTAGCGGGGATACTAGCCAAAAACATTCAGTACTTC. Its translation is CASSPGLAGILAKNIQYF. With the rest looked up from the reference TRBV28 and TRBJ2-4 genes rather than sequenced, the full variable domain is DVKVTQSSRYLVKRTGEKVFLECVQDMDHENMFWYRQDPGLGLRLIYFSYDVKMKEKGDIPEGYSVSREKKERFSLILESASTNQTSMYLCASSPGLAGILAKNIQYFGAGTRLSVL.